This T cell receptor beta chain comes out of a study of T cell repertoires in cytomegalovirus infection. Study-wide background: Selected CMV epitopes included recently identified HLA-C-restricted ones as well as well-studied HLA-B-restricted ones.

This CDR3 contains 15 residues. Germline values: CDR1 PRHDT, CDR2 FYEKMQ (reference sequence). The trim removed 4 bases at V and 8 bases at J, leaving 4 bases unmatched. Overall study results and limits: There were carriers of CMV plus the relevant HLA, and cumulative public TCR beta family frequency identified them. HLA-C-restricted, CMV-specific TCR beta clonotypes were dominant ex vivo.

A few counts support this clonotype. What it recognizes is unknown. TCRdb reanalysed the reads using MiXCR and keeps one entry per CDR3 protein. The sample has around 430,000 distinct CDR3 sequences, about 42% seen once. The chain has TRBV13 and TRBJ2-1, with TRBD2 matching over 14 bases. The specimen was cultured PBMCs, collected from culture after CMV antigen stimulation. The receptor comes from a human donor in good health (CMV status not recorded). Some clones in this sample may be carry-over from other donors' samples. CDR3 sequence: CASSSTSGGADEQFF. The CDR3 coding sequence is TGTGCCAGCAGCTCGACTAGCGGGGGGGCGGATGAGCAGTTCTTC.